This T cell receptor (beta chain) was found in a study of blood T cells in healthy people across ages. In this sample, this clonotype turned up many times. Combining a sample-barcoded 5' primer with a J-beta primer mix, a second PCR ran for roughly 6 to 12 cycles. A tag from a template-switch adaptor with 12 random nucleotides marked each cDNA molecule. TCRdb reprocessed the 5' RACE reads with MiXCR, giving one entry per CDR3 protein. This table holds about 1.4 million distinct CDR3 sequences, approximately 59% found once. Donors were healthy Caucasian individuals from Russia aged roughly 6 to 95. Per the germline V gene, CDR1 is DFQATT and CDR2 is SNEGSKA (reference sequence). The CDR3 totals 13 residues. V lost 2 bases to trimming and J lost 1 base, with 6 bases between them.

Sequencing input: blood. The TCR was taken from a man aged 18 to 35 in good health. The chain links TRBV20-1 to TRBJ2-1; D perhaps matches TRBD2 (5 bases). In nucleotides, the CDR3 is TGCAGTGCTAGAAAGCGGTCCTACAATGAGCAGTTCTTC. Translating it yields CSARKRSYNEQFF.